This T cell receptor beta chain came from a study of spatial heterogeneity in lung cancer. About the study: Detected sequences consistently included more beta-chain ones than alpha-chain ones.

TCRdb redid the calling of the 5' RACE reads with MiXCR, one entry per CDR3 protein. The sample records more than 4,500 distinct CDR3 sequences, roughly 27% being singletons. As to time point: sample taken at primary tumor resection. Without sorting, whole RNA was sequenced from tumor, nontumor lung or frozen PBMC. The CDR3 loop spans 13 amino acids. Germline CDR1 and CDR2: MDHEN and SYDVKM. The V end lost 2 bases, the J end lost 6 bases, and 10 bases lay between the germline ends. The J gene is TRBJ1-2, the V gene TRBV28; D is unresolved. This TCR came from a male donor with early-stage non-small cell lung cancer. The sample here was PBMCs, taken at surgery. Here the CDR3 DNA reads TGTGCCAGCAGTTTACGGCGAAAGGATGGCTACACCTTC. This sequence encodes CASSLRRKDGYTF.